A single sample is the source of the 13 T cell receptor beta chains below, sequenced in a study of CD8+ T cells in alopecia areata listed by TCRdb under 2018. The meaning of the sample's time point label: around 29 days on oral tofacitinib. Interpreted using the paper, the treatment or condition label stands for: oral pan-JAK inhibitor, 5-10 mg twice daily. Library creation used the immunoSEQ multiplex PCR assay. RNA was extracted from all samples and reverse transcribed into cDNA as template for TCR sequencing. In TCRdb, the immuneACCESS table is reduced to in-frame sequences with V and J assigned. These tables do not hold every clone; where another copy was compared, an unresolved V gene accounts for under half, and the others remain unexplained. The sample records 90,000 to 150,000 clones, 53% of which are singletons. The top ten clonotypes cover roughly 0.45% of the sample. Source: CD4+ T cells sorted from blood, taken at week 4, from a patient treated with tofacitinib. These receptors were collected from a human donor with alopecia areata.

The J gene is TRBJ2-1, the V gene TRBV30, with 11 nucleotides matching TRBD2. V dropped 0 bases and J dropped 5; count of bases not matched to a gene: 6. Germline-derived CDR1 and CDR2 are GTSNPN and SVGIG (reference sequence). The CDR3 runs to 16 residues. The DNA for the CDR3 is TGTGCCTGGAGTGTAACCCTAGCGGGGGGACACAATGAGCAGTTCTTC. Its translation is CAWSVTLAGGHNEQFF.

J is TRBJ1-1 and V is TRBV15; 7 nucleotides line up with TRBD1. Unmatched junction bases numbered 11, after V lost 5 bases and J lost 5 bases. Germline CDR1 reads LNHNV; CDR2 reads YYDKDF (reference sequence). The CDR3 contains 15 residues. The DNA of the CDR3 is TGTGCCACCAGCGGCCGACAGGGAGGGGCTACTGAAGCTTTCTTT. The encoded protein is CATSGRQGGATEAFF.

In DNA form, the CDR3 reads TGTGCCAGCAAAGTGGAGGGGGGTAGGAGCAATCAGCCCCAGCATTTT. Translated: CASKVEGGRSNQPQHF. This rearrangement joins TRBV2 to TRBJ1-5; TRBD1 is a possible D gene (6 bases). CDR1 and CDR2 (germline): SNHLY, FYNNEI. V lost 7 bases and J lost 1, with 17 bases in between. The length of the CDR3 is 16 residues.

The chain is built from TRBV9 and TRBJ2-5; TRBD2 is a possible D gene (5 bases). The CDR3 spans 17 residues. V dropped 0 bases and J dropped 2 bases, with 17 bases sitting between them. Germline-derived CDR1 and CDR2 are SGDLS and YYNGEE. The CDR3 DNA is TGTGCCAGCAGCGTAGCGGCATCTGAGAGGGTACAAGAGACCCAGTACTTC. It specifies CASSVAASERVQETQYF.

The chain employs TRBV29-1 and TRBJ2-1; D not certain. The CDR3 consists of 9 residues. Germline V gene sequence: CDR1 SQVTM, CDR2 ANQGSEA. The germline V and J ends were trimmed by 5 bases and 8 bases, with 4 bases remaining between them. CDR3 DNA: TGCAGCGTTTCTGATGAGCAGTTCTTC. Its protein product is CSVSDEQFF.

The chain couples TRBV5-1 to TRBJ2-5; D gene ambiguous. The germline gives CDR1 SGHRS, CDR2 YFSETQ. This CDR3 region has 14 residues. V dropped 0 bases and J dropped 2 bases, with 8 bases sitting between them. As DNA, the CDR3 is TGCGCCAGCAGCTTGGCCGCGGTTCAAGAGACCCAGTACTTC. This gives the protein CASSLAAVQETQYF.

CDR3 in amino acids: CAWKGGYYTF. CDR3 nucleotides: TGTGCCTGGAAAGGGGGTTACTACACCTTC. This chain joins TRBV30 and TRBJ1-2; D is possibly TRBD1 (6 bases). Germline-derived CDR1 and CDR2 are GTSNPN and SVGIG (reference sequence). V lost 4 bases and J lost 10, with 10 bases in between. This CDR3 is built from 10 residues.

As concerns this clone: Other DNA sequences in the same sample also yield this CDR3. This chain links TRBV30 with TRBJ2-2; D not certain. Per germline, CDR1 GTSNPN and CDR2 SVGIG (reference sequence). Trimming took off 3 bases at V and 0 bases at J, with 8 bases between the two ends. The CDR3 is 14 residues long. Here the CDR3 reads CAWRSGPNTGELFF. In nucleotides, the CDR3 is TGTGCCTGGAGGAGTGGGCCGAACACCGGGGAGCTGTTTTTT.

This rearrangement joins TRBV4-1 to TRBJ1-2; D is unclear. The CDR3 length is 19 residues. Between the trimmed V and J ends, which lost 6 bases and 5 bases, there was a span of 31 bases. Germline assignment: CDR1 MGHRA and CDR2 YSYEKL. The CDR3 spells CASRPSRNGGLQNGYGYTF. The CDR3 coding sequence is TGCGCCAGCAGGCCAAGCCGTAACGGAGGACTCCAGAATGGGTATGGCTACACCTTC.

The CDR3 bases are TGTGCCTGGAGTGGACAGGCCATCTCCTACGAGCAGTACTTC. Protein product: CAWSGQAISYEQYF. The V call is TRBV30, the J call TRBJ2-7; perhaps TRBD1 as D (6 bases). CDR3 length: 14 residues. Trimming took 1 base from V and 0 from J, leaving 10 bases between them. The V gene's germline CDR1 is GTSNPN and CDR2 SVGIG (reference sequence).

The chain links TRBV2 to TRBJ2-6, with D uncertain. Looked up from germline, CDR1 is SNHLY and CDR2 is FYNNEI. The V end was cut by 2 bases, the J end by 0 bases, with 5 bases between. The CDR3 totals 15 residues. The CDR3 sequence is CASSEPLSGANVLTF. The CDR3 nucleotides read TGTGCCAGCAGTGAACCCCTCTCTGGGGCCAACGTCCTGACTTTC.

The chain has TRBV18 and TRBJ2-7; 9 bases fit TRBD2. Germline lookup yields CDR1 KGHSH and CDR2 LQKENI. This CDR3 spans 14 amino acids. V lost 2 bases, J lost 5 bases, and 4 bases stayed unmatched. The CDR3 loop reads CASSPVRGGDEQYF. CDR3 coding DNA: TGTGCCAGCTCACCAGTGCGGGGGGGCGACGAGCAGTACTTC.

This chain joins TRBV6-5 and TRBJ1-2; no reliable D call. This CDR3 is built from 11 residues. Germline V gives CDR1 MNHEY, CDR2 SVGAGI. Trimming stripped 8 bases from V and 7 bases from J, with 11 bases between. The CDR3 DNA follows: TGTGCCAGCGTTAGTTCCAGTGGCTACACCTTC. Translation gives CASVSSSGYTF.